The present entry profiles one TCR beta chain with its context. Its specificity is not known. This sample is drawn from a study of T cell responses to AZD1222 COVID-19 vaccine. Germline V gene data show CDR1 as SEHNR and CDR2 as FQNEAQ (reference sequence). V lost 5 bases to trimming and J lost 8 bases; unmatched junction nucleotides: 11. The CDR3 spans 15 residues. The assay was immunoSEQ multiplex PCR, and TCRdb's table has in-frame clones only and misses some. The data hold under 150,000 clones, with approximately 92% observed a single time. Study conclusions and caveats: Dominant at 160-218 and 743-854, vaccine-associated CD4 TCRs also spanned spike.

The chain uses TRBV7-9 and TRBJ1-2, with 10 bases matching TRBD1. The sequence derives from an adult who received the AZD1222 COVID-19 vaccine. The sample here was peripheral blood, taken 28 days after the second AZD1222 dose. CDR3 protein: CASSAYDRGRKGYTF. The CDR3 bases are TGTGCCAGCAGCGCCTATGACAGGGGGCGTAAGGGCTACACCTTC. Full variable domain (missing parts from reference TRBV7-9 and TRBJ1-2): DTGVSQNPRHKITKRGQNVTFRCDPISEHNRLYWYRQTLGQGPEFLTYFQNEAQLEKSRLLSDRFSAERPKGSFSTLEIQRTEQGDSAMYLCASSAYDRGRKGYTFGSGTRLTVV.